This TCR beta chain was identified in a study of blood T cell repertoires in COVID-19. Germline lookup yields CDR1 SGHTS and CDR2 YDEGEE. After removal of 1 base from V and 7 bases from J, the junction contained 5 bases not matched to a gene. The CDR3 spans 15 residues. Data came from immunoSEQ multiplex PCR; TCRdb stores just in-frame clones and leaves some out. The repertoire includes approximately 220,000 clones, about 80% of them detected once, and 3% to 4.5% sits in the top ten. This clone has only a few counts. Material for sequencing was PBMCs or T cells enriched from blood (not recorded which). This clonotype originated in a woman in her 40s who had been exposed to COVID-19. The gene calls are TRBV5-8 and TRBJ2-2, with 9 bases fitting TRBD1. This chain's CDR3 is CASSLRTGVIGELFF. In nucleotides, the CDR3 is TGTGCCAGCAGCTTGCGGACAGGGGTGATCGGGGAGCTGTTTTTT.